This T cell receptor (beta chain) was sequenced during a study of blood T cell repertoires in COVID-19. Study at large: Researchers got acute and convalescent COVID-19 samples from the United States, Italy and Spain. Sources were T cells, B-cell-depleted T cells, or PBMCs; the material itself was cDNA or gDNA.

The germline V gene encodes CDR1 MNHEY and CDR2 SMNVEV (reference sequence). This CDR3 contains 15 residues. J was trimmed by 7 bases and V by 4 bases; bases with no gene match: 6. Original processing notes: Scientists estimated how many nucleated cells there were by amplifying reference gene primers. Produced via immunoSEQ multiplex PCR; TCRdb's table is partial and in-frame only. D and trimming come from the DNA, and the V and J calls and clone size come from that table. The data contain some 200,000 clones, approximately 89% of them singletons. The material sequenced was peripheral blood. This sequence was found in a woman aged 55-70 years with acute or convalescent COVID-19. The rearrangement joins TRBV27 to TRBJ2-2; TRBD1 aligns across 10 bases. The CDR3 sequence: CASSSRDRGIGELFF. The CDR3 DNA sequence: TGTGCCAGCAGTTCACGGGACAGGGGAATCGGGGAGCTGTTTTTT.